Shown below are 9 T cell receptor beta chains from a single sample sequenced in a study of shared clonotypes between healthy human individuals. TCRdb keeps only in-frame clones here, not all; method: immunoSEQ multiplex PCR. The data show approximately 590,000 clones, less than 97% seen once. Selected positively for CCR7 and CD45RO-negative, naive CD8 cells excluded terminally differentiated effector memory CD45RA+ cells. The sequenced sample was naive CD8+ T cells sorted from blood. These TCRs come from a woman in her twenties or thirties in good health.

This CDR3 reads CASSRGTSGPGLDTQYF. The CDR3 DNA sequence: TGCGCCAGCAGCCGCGGGACTAGCGGACCCGGCCTAGATACGCAGTATTTT. The chain recombines TRBV4-1 with TRBJ2-3; 11 nucleotides line up with TRBD2. The CDR3 is 17 residues long. Germline CDR1 reads MGHRA; CDR2 reads YSYEKL. V gave up 4 bases and J gave up 5 bases; unmatched junction bases: 11.

On this clone: This specimen includes other DNA sequences encoding the same CDR3. This chain uses TRBV28 with TRBJ2-7; the D is unclear. Trimming took 6 bases from V and 4 from J, leaving 10 bases between them. This CDR3 has 12 residues. The germline V gene encodes CDR1 MDHEN and CDR2 SYDVKM. DNA of the CDR3: TGTGCCAGCAGCCCAGACGGTTACGAGCAGTACTTC. It translates to CASSPDGYEQYF.

The rearrangement uses TRBV10-1 and TRBJ2-3; 9 bases match TRBD2. The CDR3 is 14 amino acids. Trimming took 6 bases from V and 5 from J; bases not matched to a gene: 6. Germline CDR1 reads WNHNN; CDR2 reads SYGVQD (reference sequence). This CDR3 is CASSVAGEIDTQYF. The CDR3 DNA reads as TGCGCCAGCAGCGTAGCGGGAGAAATAGATACGCAGTATTTT.

The genes are TRBV18 and TRBJ2-3; D is tentatively TRBD1 or TRBD2 (5 bases each). V was cut by 1 base and J by 3 bases, with 11 bases left in between. The CDR3 runs 15 residues. The V gene's germline CDR1 is KGHSH and CDR2 LQKENI. The CDR3 nucleotides are TGTGCCAGCTCACCACGGGGGAAGGGGACAGATACGCAGTATTTT. Its protein product is CASSPRGKGTDTQYF.

This clone was counted a single time. V usage is TRBV7-6 and J usage is TRBJ2-5; 9 bases line up with TRBD2. The V and J ends lost 1 base and 1 base, in that order; junction bases with no gene match: 10. The CDR3 sequence is 18 residues long. Germline-derived CDR1 and CDR2 are SGHVS and FNYEAQ. CDR3 DNA: TGTGCCAGCAGCTTAGTTGAAATGGAGCGGGAGGCCCAAGAGACCCAGTACTTC. Amino acid sequence: CASSLVEMEREAQETQYF.

The chain links TRBV27 to TRBJ2-7, with D tentatively TRBD2 (6 bases). Trimming stripped 2 bases from V and 6 bases from J, with 14 bases between. Germline loops: CDR1 MNHEY, CDR2 SMNVEV (reference sequence). The CDR3 totals 14 residues. The CDR3 nucleotides read TGTGCCAGCAGTTTACGGGGGAATGAGGGCGAGCAGTACTTC. Translating it yields CASSLRGNEGEQYF.

The chain combines TRBV10-3 with TRBJ2-7; no clear D gene. The V end lost 11 bases, the J end lost 0 bases, and 14 bases lay between the germline ends. Germline lookup yields CDR1 ENHRY and CDR2 SYGVKD. CDR3 size: 13 residues. In DNA form, the CDR3 reads TGTGCCGCCCGAAGGGAATCCTCCTACGAGCAGTACTTC. Its translation: CAARRESSYEQYF.

The rearrangement uses TRBV29-1 and TRBJ2-1, with D hard to call. V was clipped by 2 bases and J by 4 bases, with 12 bases between them. From germline, CDR1 is SQVTM and CDR2 ANQGSEA. This CDR3 region has 14 residues. CDR3 sequence: CSVENPAEYNEQFF. The DNA for the CDR3 is TGCAGCGTTGAAAACCCCGCGGAGTACAATGAGCAGTTCTTC.

J is TRBJ1-5 and V is TRBV27; D possibly corresponds to TRBD1 (5 bases). The germline V gene encodes CDR1 MNHEY and CDR2 SMNVEV (reference sequence). V was pared by 4 bases and J by 6 bases, with 13 bases between. This CDR3 is built from 14 residues. In DNA, the CDR3 is TGTGCCAGCAGTTCGACAGTATTCAGTCAGCCCCAGCATTTT. It specifies CASSSTVFSQPQHF.